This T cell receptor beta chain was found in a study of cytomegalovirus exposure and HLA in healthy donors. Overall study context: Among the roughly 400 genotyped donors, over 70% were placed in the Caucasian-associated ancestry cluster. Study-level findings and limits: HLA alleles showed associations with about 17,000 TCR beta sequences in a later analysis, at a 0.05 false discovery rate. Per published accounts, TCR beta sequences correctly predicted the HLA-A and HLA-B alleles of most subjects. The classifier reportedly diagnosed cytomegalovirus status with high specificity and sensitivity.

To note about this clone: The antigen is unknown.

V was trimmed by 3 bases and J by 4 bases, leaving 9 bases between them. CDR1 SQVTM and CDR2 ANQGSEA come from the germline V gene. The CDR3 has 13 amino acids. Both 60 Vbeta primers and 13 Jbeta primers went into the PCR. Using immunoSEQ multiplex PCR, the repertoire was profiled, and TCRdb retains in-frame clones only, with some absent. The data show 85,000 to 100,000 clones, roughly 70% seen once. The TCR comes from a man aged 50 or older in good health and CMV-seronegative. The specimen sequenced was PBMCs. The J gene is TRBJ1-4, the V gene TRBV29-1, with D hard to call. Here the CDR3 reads CSVELRSNEKLFF. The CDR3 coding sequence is TGCAGCGTTGAGCTCCGTAGTAATGAAAAACTGTTTTTT.